This entry lists 16 T cell receptor beta chains sequenced from one sample in a study of T cell responses to AZD1222 COVID-19 vaccine. Clones were read by immunoSEQ multiplex PCR, and TCRdb kept only the in-frame ones, dropping some. The sample lists over 85,000 clones; less than 95% were seen once. The source material was peripheral blood, sampled on day 0 of AZD1222 vaccination. Receptors were obtained from an adult in good health.

This clone was seen only once. V usage is TRBV5-1 and J usage is TRBJ2-2, with D perhaps TRBD1 (5 bases). Looked up from germline, CDR1 is SGHRS and CDR2 is YFSETQ. Trimming pared 4 bases from V and 1 base from J, leaving 8 bases between. The CDR3 totals 14 residues. The CDR3 is CASSERGNTGELFF. CDR3 nucleotides: TGCGCCAGCAGCGAAAGGGGGAACACCGGGGAGCTGTTTTTT.

V and J are TRBV7-9 and TRBJ1-2, with 9 bases lining up with TRBD1. J lost 2 bases, V lost 6 bases, and 4 bases had no gene match. Germline CDR1 SEHNR, CDR2 FQNEAQ (reference sequence). This CDR3 comprises 14 residues. CDR3 in DNA: TGTGCCAGCAGTCTCGGACAGGGGAACTATGGCTACACCTTC. Encoded protein: CASSLGQGNYGYTF.

The gene calls are TRBV28 and TRBJ2-7; D ambiguous. This CDR3 spans 13 amino acids. The V gene lost 5 bases and the J gene lost 3 bases, with 11 bases spanning the gap. Germline loops: CDR1 MDHEN, CDR2 SYDVKM. In DNA, the CDR3 is TGTGCCAGCAGTCCCCGGACCCTCTACGAGCAGTACTTC. This translates into CASSPRTLYEQYF.

This chain links TRBV6-6 with TRBJ2-7; D is ambiguous. Per the germline V gene, CDR1 is MNHNY and CDR2 is SVGAGI (reference sequence). The CDR3 sequence is 13 residues long. V lost 2 bases and J 0 bases, leaving 5 bases between the germline ends. In DNA, the CDR3 is TGTGCCAGCAGTTACGACTTCTCCTACGAGCAGTACTTC. It is translated as CASSYDFSYEQYF.

The chain has TRBV3-1 (or the pseudogene TRBV3-2) and TRBJ1-5; possibly TRBD1 for D (5 bases). V lost 1 base and J 7 bases, leaving 8 bases between the germline ends. The CDR3 covers 13 residues. Germline V gene sequence: CDR1 LGHDT, CDR2 YNNKEL (reference sequence). The CDR3 region has the DNA TGTGCCAGCAGCCAAGGACGGGACCAGCCCCAGCATTTT. This codes for CASSQGRDQPQHF.

The chain uses TRBV27 and TRBJ2-5; 7 bases fit TRBD1. Germline CDR1 is MNHEY and CDR2 is SMNVEV (reference sequence). The J segment lost 4 bases and the V segment lost 5 bases, leaving 22 bases of the junction unmatched. This CDR3 is 19 amino acids long. The CDR3 loop is CASSPDDFTPGQRLETQYF. CDR3 DNA sequence: TGTGCCAGCAGTCCCGATGACTTCACACCGGGACAGCGACTAGAGACCCAGTACTTC.

V usage is TRBV10-3 and J usage is TRBJ2-7, with D unclear. Germline V lookup: CDR1 ENHRY, CDR2 SYGVKD. The CDR3 is 14 residues long. V lost 10 bases to trimming and J lost 8 bases, with 24 bases between them. The CDR3 reads CATHPPGPLSKQYF. The CDR3 nucleotides are TGTGCCACACACCCCCCTGGGCCCTTAAGCAAGCAGTACTTC.

This chain joins TRBV28 and TRBJ1-3; 9 nucleotides align to TRBD1. Germline V lookup: CDR1 MDHEN, CDR2 SYDVKM. The CDR3 sequence is 15 residues long. Losses at the gene ends were 4 bases for V and 3 bases for J; bases not matched to a gene: 4. The CDR3 DNA reads as TGTGCCAGCAGTTCACAGGGGGCAGGTGGAAACACCATATATTTT. This sequence encodes CASSSQGAGGNTIYF.

The CDR3 here is CASSPSGTFADGHQETQYF. The CDR3 DNA is TGTGCCAGCTCACCAAGCGGGACGTTCGCCGACGGGCACCAAGAGACCCAGTACTTC. The chain uses TRBV18 and TRBJ2-5; 7 bases line up with TRBD2. Looked up from germline, CDR1 is KGHSH and CDR2 is LQKENI. Unmatched junction bases numbered 15, after V lost 2 bases and J lost 0 bases. The CDR3 sequence is 19 residues long.

This sequence joins TRBV28 and TRBJ1-2; maybe TRBD1 (5 bases). Trimming cost V 6 bases and J 6 bases, with 17 bases left between them. Germline V gene data show CDR1 as MDHEN and CDR2 as SYDVKM. The CDR3 is 14 residues long. The CDR3 sequence: CASSPGGTSHGYTF. The CDR3 region has the DNA TGTGCCAGCAGCCCGGGGGGGACGAGTCATGGCTACACCTTC.

The chain couples TRBV7-8 to TRBJ1-5, with 9 bases aligning to TRBD1. There are 14 residues in the CDR3. J gave up 7 bases and V 8 bases, and 9 bases lay outside the gene matches. Germline CDR1 is SGHVS and CDR2 is FQNEAQ. The CDR3 coding sequence is TGTGCCAGCCGCCTGGACAGGGGAAGACAGCCCCAGCATTTT. Protein: CASRLDRGRQPQHF.

The chain recombines TRBV27 with TRBJ2-6, with D unclear. Per germline, CDR1 MNHEY and CDR2 SMNVEV (reference sequence). This CDR3 has 16 amino acids. Trimming cost V 3 bases and J 2 bases, with 11 bases left between them. Here the CDR3 reads CASSLVLGTGANVLTF. Here the CDR3 DNA reads TGTGCCAGCAGTTTGGTGTTAGGGACTGGGGCCAACGTCCTGACTTTC. Full variable domain (remainder filled in from reference TRBV27 and TRBJ2-6): EAQVTQNPRYLITVTGKKLTVTCSQNMNHEYMSWYRQDPGLGLRQIYYSMNVEVTDKGDVPEGYKVSRKEKRNFPLILESPSPNQTSLYFCASSLVLGTGANVLTFGAGSRLTVL.

V and J are TRBV28 and TRBJ1-4, with 7 bases lining up with TRBD1. CDR1 and CDR2 from the germline V gene are MDHEN and SYDVKM. The CDR3 is 12 amino acids. Unmatched junction bases numbered 4, after V lost 7 bases and J lost 8 bases. DNA for the CDR3: TGTGCCAGCAACCCAGGGGGAGAAAAACTGTTTTTT. Translating gives CASNPGGEKLFF. The entire variable domain, with the rest obtained from reference TRBV28 and TRBJ1-4, is as follows: DVKVTQSSRYLVKRTGEKVFLECVQDMDHENMFWYRQDPGLGLRLIYFSYDVKMKEKGDIPEGYSVSREKKERFSLILESASTNQTSMYLCASNPGGEKLFFGSGTQLSVL.

This chain links TRBV3-1 (or the pseudogene TRBV3-2) with TRBJ2-5, with D perhaps TRBD1 or TRBD2 (5 bases each). Looked up from germline, CDR1 is LGHDT and CDR2 is YNNKEL (reference sequence). Trimming removed 2 bases at V and 9 bases at J, with 28 bases between. This CDR3 spans 18 amino acids. The CDR3 protein is CASSQTPPGPPGWAAQYF. The CDR3 DNA sequence: TGTGCCAGCAGCCAAACACCTCCGGGACCCCCCGGGTGGGCGGCCCAGTACTTC.

The gene calls are TRBV18 and TRBJ1-2, with D hard to call. Germline loops: CDR1 KGHSH, CDR2 LQKENI. The CDR3 runs 12 residues. V shed 1 base and J shed 5 bases, with 5 bases lying between them. This CDR3 reads CASSPQGYGYTF. The CDR3 DNA reads as TGTGCCAGCTCACCACAGGGATATGGCTACACCTTC.

The sample holds one count of this clone. This rearrangement joins TRBV9 to TRBJ1-6; TRBD1 might be the D (5 bases). The germline CDR1 and CDR2 sequences are SGDLS and YYNGEE. The V end lost 0 bases, the J end lost 3 bases, and 7 bases lay between the germline ends. The CDR3 sequence is 15 residues long. Here the CDR3 DNA reads TGTGCCAGCAGCGTAGGGGGCGTCTATAATTCACCCCTCCACTTT. Its protein product is CASSVGGVYNSPLHF. Drawing the rest from reference TRBV9 and TRBJ1-6, the complete variable domain is DSGVTQTPKHLITATGQRVTLRCSPRSGDLSVYWYQQSLDQGLQFLIQYYNGEERAKGNILERFSAQQFPDLHSELNLSSLELGDSALYFCASSVGGVYNSPLHFGNGTRLTVT.